This TCR beta chain came from a study of blood T cells in healthy people across ages (dated by TCRdb to the mid-2010s). A note on the overall study: Template switching captured roughly one uniquely barcoded TCR beta cDNA molecule per two T cells in model experiments. Age-related changes in TCR beta repertoire diversity were measured in the study by deep sequencing normalized with unique cDNA molecular identifiers. Donors were grouped into four age groups: young (average 16 years), middle-aged (roughly 38), aged (about 60) and long-lived (around 80). Donors of different ages were randomly distributed across sequencing lanes to avoid experimental bias. For two donors (one aged 18 to 29 and one aged 80 or older), the study analyzed two additional independent replicas of 1 million unique cDNA reads from the same blood draw.

The full study reports these points: Compared with the aged group, more naive CD4+ T cells, fewer expanded clones and increased TCR diversity were shown by the long-lived group, suggesting age selection. Conclusive comparison of naive and antigen-experienced compartments was prevented by the profiling of bulk unsorted PBMCs. Observed TCR beta diversity per million T cells fell roughly linearly with age, and a significant reduction was already apparent by age roughly 40. Total diversity estimates from one million sequenced T cells were considered lower bounds and underestimates. Because donor CMV infection status was unknown, age-related changes in expanded clonotypes were potentially confounded. A strong correlation was found between observed TCR beta diversity and the percentage of naive T cells measured by flow cytometry.

Concerning this clonotype itself: The antigen this receptor binds is unknown. Base qualities are not provided; no much larger clone lies one nucleotide away.

The library was produced with 5' RACE. The instrument given in TCRdb is Illumina HiSeq 2500. A second PCR of roughly 7 to 11 cycles was performed with a sample-barcoded 5' primer and a J-beta primer mix. A unique molecular identifier was introduced onto each TCR beta cDNA molecule by a template-switch 5' adaptor carrying 12 random nucleotides. Each sample yielded at least 3 million CDR3-containing paired-end reads. All of the RNA was converted into first-strand cDNA using the Mint cDNA synthesis kit, with a TRBC-specific oligonucleotide serving as the primer. All cDNA was treated with uracil-DNA glycosylase and then went through a first 18-cycle PCR with the universal primers M1SS and BC2_uni_R. The authors processed their data as follows. Normalization of each sample was performed by random selection of 1 million high-quality reads, each carrying a distinct molecular identifier. Instead of being binned into consensus sequences, reads with shared molecular identifiers were discarded. MiTCR, set to a Q25 quality threshold and the strictest error-elimination algorithm, was used for CDR3 identification, clonotype clustering and error correction. A nonparametric unseen species model using Euler transformation provided a lower-bound estimate of total TCR beta diversity. The public reads were reanalyzed by TCRdb: fastp trimming at Q25, MiXCR alignment, in-frame beta chains only. Entries are consolidated by CDR3 protein sequence, retaining the most common genes and DNA. These V and J calls originate from TCRdb's pipeline instead of the authors' own analysis. Within this sample are around 650,000 distinct CDR3 sequences, with roughly 41% of them counted one time only. Of the sample, 30% falls within the top ten clones.

Systemically healthy Caucasian individuals from Russia, roughly 40 in total and aged about 6 to 100 years, were included as donors. Each donor gave around 9.9 milliliters of peripheral blood, collected into EDTA-treated Vacutainer tubes. Ficoll-Paque density-gradient centrifugation was used to isolate PBMCs, with at least 6.5 million obtained per sample. Trizol reagent was used to extract total RNA from the PBMCs, yielding at least 5.5 micrograms per sample. Naive CD45RAhigh/CD27high T cell percentages were measured by flow cytometry on a PBMC aliquot from every donor. The clonotype originates from a man at least 80 years old in good health. Sequences were obtained from blood.

The CDR3 region reads CATGDIQGTQHF. The base sequence is TGTGCCACCGGGGACATACAGGGGACCCAGCATTTT. The receptor chain draws on TRBV10-3 and TRBJ1-5; the central 7 bases match TRBD1. The CDR3 spans 12 residues, from the cysteine through the phenylalanine. Only the CDR3 region is kept as DNA, spanning 36 bases read in frame from base 1. Via the germline V gene, CDR1 is ENHRY and CDR2 SYGVKD. At the junction V is shortened by 10 bases and J by 11 bases; bases outside the gene matches: 11.